This record looks at one T cell receptor (beta chain) sequence and its context. Its antigen is not identified. With 0 bases removed from V and 3 bases from J, the gap between germline ends came to 14 bases. Germline assignment: CDR1 SGHVS and CDR2 FQNEAQ. This CDR3 region has 16 residues. With 60 Vbeta and 13 Jbeta primers, the PCR was carried out. This table comes from immunoSEQ multiplex PCR, and its TCRdb copy is limited to in-frame clones, with some not included. The sample carries 85,000 to 100,000 clones, roughly three fifths recorded once. The sample originates from a study of cytomegalovirus exposure and HLA in healthy donors. Study observations and caveats: An analysis was carried out later, and it reportedly showed fewer N-insertions in an Asian-associated ancestry cluster than the approximately 700-donor mean.

The TCR was taken from a man between 60 and 75 years old in good health and CMV-seronegative. The chain combines TRBV7-8 with TRBJ1-2; D perhaps matches TRBD1 (5 bases). Sequencing used PBMCs. CDR3 bases: TGTGCCAGCAGCTTAGCTAGGGTAGGGGCCGACTATGGCTACACCTTC. Protein: CASSLARVGADYGYTF.